A selection of T cell receptor beta chains follows, all from one sample in a study of PD-1 blockade in classical Hodgkin lymphoma. The method was immunoSEQ multiplex PCR; TCRdb's version includes in-frame clones alone and lacks a portion of them. This sample has 100,000 or so clones, with about 89% found just once. This material consisted of peripheral blood mononuclear cells (PBMCs), taken before the second cycle of nivolumab. Every receptor here comes from a human donor with classical Hodgkin lymphoma. CDR3s leave out the opening cysteine and the closing phenylalanine or tryptophan. Each record gives: J gene, V gene, CDR3 protein.

>TRBJ1-3|TRBV2
ASKGREGPLRNTIY
>TRBJ2-7|TRBV7-2
ASSLEGTGRYEQY
>TRBJ2-7|TRBV5-1
ASSWGTGTTYEQY
>TRBJ1-2|TRBV11-2
ASSFRNGGYT
>TRBJ1-4|TRBV27
ASSPFKNEKLF
>TRBJ2-5|TRBV28
ASSPWTATDQY
>TRBJ1-2|TRBV28
ASSFARGYGYT
>TRBJ2-5|TRBV9
ASSAEGGSGLETQY
>TRBJ1-2|TRBV10-3
AITETGGYT
>TRBJ2-5|TRBV30
AWSVGGRYQETQY
>TRBJ1-2|TRBV27
ASSFRTGNYGYT
>TRBJ1-5|TRBV9
ASNVGSNQPQH
>TRBJ2-4|TRBV2
ASSETEIAKNIQY